Listed below are T cell receptor beta chains from one sample, sequenced in a study of post-analysis software for immune sequencing data. TCRdb reprocessed the PCR reads via MiXCR and lists one record per CDR3 protein. The table lists 750,000 to 900,000 distinct CDR3 sequences, about 43% of them singletons. The sequenced material came from blood. All receptors come from a girl aged 5 to 17 with multiple sclerosis. The CDR3 runs from the conserved cysteine through the conserved F or W.

CDR3: CSASDPLGAREQYF
V: TRBV20-1
J: TRBJ2-7
length: 14

CDR3: CASSGRTGSATSGSINEQFF
V: TRBV7-6
J: TRBJ2-1
length: 20

CDR3: CAIKETGVVYEQYF
V: TRBV10-3
J: TRBJ2-7
length: 14

CDR3: CSSRGKDTQYF
V: TRBV20-1
J: TRBJ2-3
length: 11

CDR3: CASSLGGHLTDTQYF
V: TRBV5-1
J: TRBJ2-3
length: 15

CDR3: CAGSLERTGIHEQYF
V: TRBV7-2
J: .
length: 15

CDR3: CAISEGTSAYEQYF
V: TRBV10-3
J: TRBJ2-7
length: 14

CDR3: CASSQEGRGPADTQYF
V: TRBV3-1
J: TRBJ2-3
length: 16

CDR3: CASSFDLAADTQYF
V: TRBV28
J: TRBJ2-3
length: 14

CDR3: CAISPTSGPETQYF
V: TRBV10-3
J: .
length: 14

CDR3: CASSGPGAEQFF
V: TRBV2
J: TRBJ2-1
length: 12

CDR3: CASRRPTGTGELFF
V: TRBV12-3/TRBV12-4
J: TRBJ2-2
length: 14

CDR3: CSALTSSGVYNEQFF
V: TRBV20-1
J: TRBJ2-1
length: 15

CDR3: CASSESSGRGETQYF
V: TRBV25-1
J: TRBJ2-5
length: 15

CDR3: CASSLPWDEQFF
V: TRBV12-3/TRBV12-4
J: TRBJ2-1
length: 12

CDR3: CASSHLAGVEQFF
V: TRBV5-5
J: TRBJ2-1
length: 13

CDR3: CASSLGGTSSKETQFF
V: TRBV12-3/TRBV12-4
J: TRBJ2-1
length: 16

CDR3: CASSESFPLAEQFF
V: TRBV10-1
J: TRBJ2-1
length: 14

CDR3: CSARSDLAGLYQETQYF
V: TRBV20-1
J: TRBJ2-5
length: 17

CDR3: CASSYGVRHRGTQYF
V: TRBV6-2/TRBV6-3
J: .
length: 15

CDR3: CSASVKVTIDNEQVF
V: TRBV20-1
J: TRBJ2-1
length: 15

CDR3: CASSLGGAKTQYF
V: TRBV28
J: TRBJ2-5
length: 13

CDR3: CASSLAFQPQHF
V: TRBV7-2
J: TRBJ1-5
length: 12

CDR3: CASTDRDRVNGYTF
V: TRBV12-3/TRBV12-4
J: TRBJ1-2
length: 14

CDR3: CATSNTGGPLQYF
V: TRBV24-1
J: TRBJ2-5
length: 13

CDR3: CASSEGRRDYGYTF
V: TRBV2
J: TRBJ1-2
length: 14

CDR3: CAWSVWRTTDTQYF
V: TRBV30
J: TRBJ2-3
length: 14

CDR3: CASTSRPGRVNNEQFF
V: TRBV7-2
J: TRBJ2-1
length: 16

CDR3: CSVELLDSYEQYF
V: TRBV29-1
J: TRBJ2-7
length: 13

CDR3: CATSDLLAGGTDTQYF
V: TRBV24-1
J: TRBJ2-3
length: 16

CDR3: CSARSPGLAGRNEQFF
V: TRBV20-1
J: TRBJ2-1
length: 16

CDR3: CASSLRLAPSYEQYF
V: TRBV12-3/TRBV12-4
J: TRBJ2-7
length: 15

CDR3: CSARDLTGGESPLHF
V: TRBV20-1
J: TRBJ1-6
length: 15

CDR3: CASSQSRTGGYGYTF
V: TRBV7-9
J: TRBJ1-2
length: 15

CDR3: CASSTSGWGEQFF
V: TRBV11-3
J: TRBJ2-1
length: 13

CDR3: CASSLIPGRTTDTQYF
V: TRBV5-1
J: TRBJ2-3
length: 16

CDR3: CASSPQGTRTEAFF
V: TRBV5-1
J: TRBJ1-1
length: 14

CDR3: CASRPGLAHEQFF
V: TRBV4-2
J: TRBJ2-1
length: 13

CDR3: CATSDLRGTGGYTF
V: TRBV24-1
J: TRBJ1-2
length: 14

CDR3: CASSKGTGVKNYGYTF
V: TRBV12-3/TRBV12-4
J: TRBJ1-2
length: 16

CDR3: CASSTHRGLGDEQYF
V: TRBV7-9
J: TRBJ2-7
length: 15

CDR3: CATSEGDSLSADTQYF
V: TRBV24-1
J: TRBJ2-3
length: 16

CDR3: CASRTSTGTKYNEQYF
V: TRBV5-1
J: TRBJ2-7
length: 16

CDR3: CASNRDPSDYGYTF
V: TRBV12-3/TRBV12-4
J: TRBJ1-2
length: 14

CDR3: CATSDFKQGEETQYF
V: TRBV24-1
J: TRBJ2-5
length: 15

CDR3: CSARAIAGYSYEQYF
V: TRBV20-1
J: TRBJ2-7
length: 15

CDR3: CASSSHTVLAWSSYEQYF
V: TRBV7-9
J: TRBJ2-7
length: 18

CDR3: CASAQDRVGYGYTF
V: TRBV6-5
J: TRBJ1-2
length: 14

CDR3: CSATIQGRSGYTF
V: TRBV29-1
J: TRBJ1-2
length: 13

CDR3: CAGSLLSEDTQYF
V: TRBV13
J: TRBJ2-3
length: 13

CDR3: CAISRETGANYGYTF
V: TRBV10-3
J: TRBJ1-2
length: 15

CDR3: CATSRDKVNTEAFF
V: TRBV15
J: TRBJ1-1
length: 14

CDR3: CASSKKWQGPNEQFF
V: TRBV2
J: TRBJ2-1
length: 15

CDR3: CASSSQRLAGSYEQYF
V: TRBV27
J: TRBJ2-7
length: 16

CDR3: CASSLLAGAYF
V: TRBV7-2
J: TRBJ2-3
length: 11